One sample yielded the 31 T cell receptor beta chains listed below, sequenced in a study of blood T cell repertoires in COVID-19. The data were produced by immunoSEQ multiplex PCR, yet TCRdb's version contains in-frame clones alone and is incomplete. This sample has around 240,000 clones, with approximately 80% found just once. The source material was peripheral blood. Every receptor here comes from a woman between 50 and 59 years old with acute or convalescent COVID-19.

The V and J genes are TRBV2 and TRBJ2-2, with unresolved D. The CDR3 extends over 15 amino acids. Trimming removed 2 bases at V and 5 bases at J, with 12 bases between. Germline assignment: CDR1 SNHLY and CDR2 FYNNEI. The CDR3, as DNA: TGTGCCAGCAGTGAACAGGTCAGCCAAACCGGGGAGCTGTTTTTT. Amino acids: CASSEQVSQTGELFF.

The chain recombines TRBV7-2 with TRBJ2-5; TRBD2 agrees at 7 bases. The CDR3 has 15 residues. With V trimmed by 1 base and J by 4 bases, 6 bases remained unmatched. CDR1 is SGHTA, CDR2 FQGNSA, per germline. The CDR3 region is CASSLEAGVLETQYF. The CDR3 DNA sequence: TGTGCCAGCAGCTTAGAGGCGGGAGTCTTAGAGACCCAGTACTTC.

The genes are TRBV13 and TRBJ2-7; TRBD1 matches 10 bases. The J segment lost 4 bases and the V segment lost 2 bases, leaving 11 bases of the junction unmatched. This CDR3 contains 17 residues. Germline lookup yields CDR1 PRHDT and CDR2 FYEKMQ (reference sequence). The CDR3 spells CASSLPIVSGQGYEQYF. The CDR3, as DNA: TGTGCCAGCAGCTTACCCATCGTATCGGGACAGGGGTACGAGCAGTACTTC. Full variable domain (remainder filled in from reference TRBV13 and TRBJ2-7): AAGVIQSPRHLIKEKRETATLKCYPIPRHDTVYWYQQGPGQDPQFLISFYEKMQSDKGSIPDRFSAQQFSDYHSELNMSSLELGDSALYFCASSLPIVSGQGYEQYFGPGTRLTVT.

This clone was detected only once. The genes are TRBV5-1 and TRBJ1-1; TRBD1 agrees at 7 bases. Germline CDR1 SGHRS, CDR2 YFSETQ. V lost 1 base to trimming and J lost 0 bases; unmatched junction nucleotides: 12. This CDR3 has 18 amino acids. CDR3 sequence reads: CASSLRPPPQGLNTEAFF. The CDR3 region has the DNA TGCGCCAGCAGCTTGAGGCCTCCCCCACAGGGGCTGAACACTGAAGCTTTCTTT. Looking up the rest from reference TRBV5-1 and TRBJ1-1 gives the full variable domain: KAGVTQTPRYLIKTRGQQVTLSCSPISGHRSVSWYQQTPGQGLQFLFEYFSETQRNKGNFPGRFSGRQFSNSRSEMNVSTLELGDSALYLCASSLRPPPQGLNTEAFFGQGTRLTVV.

This clone has only a few counts. Other DNA sequences in the same sample also yield this CDR3. The chain links TRBV19 to TRBJ2-1; D possibly corresponds to TRBD1 (6 bases). Per the germline V gene, CDR1 is LNHDA and CDR2 is SQIVND (reference sequence). V was cut by 5 bases and J by 5 bases, with 16 bases left in between. The CDR3 consists of 15 residues. CDR3 amino acids: CASSLGRDNNNEQFF. The CDR3 DNA sequence: TGTGCCAGTAGTCTGGGTCGGGACAACAACAATGAGCAGTTCTTC. Based on the CDR3 plus reference TRBV19 and TRBJ2-1, the full variable domain is DGGITQSPKYLFRKEGQNVTLSCEQNLNHDAMYWYRQDPGQGLRLIYYSQIVNDFQKGDIAEGYSVSREKKESFPLTVTSAQKNPTAFYLCASSLGRDNNNEQFFGPGTRLTVL.

The CDR3 sequence is CASSLPGLAGPSTDTQYF. CDR3 bases: TGTGCCAGCAGCCTTCCGGGACTAGCCGGTCCGAGCACAGATACGCAGTATTTT. The J gene is TRBJ2-3, the V gene TRBV28, with 9 bases aligning to TRBD2. The CDR3 length is 18 residues. Germline CDR1 reads MDHEN; CDR2 reads SYDVKM. J was trimmed by 0 bases and V by 6 bases; bases with no gene match: 13. The full variable domain, completed using reference TRBV28 and TRBJ2-3, is DVKVTQSSRYLVKRTGEKVFLECVQDMDHENMFWYRQDPGLGLRLIYFSYDVKMKEKGDIPEGYSVSREKKERFSLILESASTNQTSMYLCASSLPGLAGPSTDTQYFGPGTRLTVL.

This clone showed up just a few times. The chain carries TRBV7-9 and TRBJ1-1; 7 nucleotides align to TRBD1. There are 14 residues in the CDR3. V lost 2 bases, J lost 9 bases, and 9 bases stayed unmatched. Germline assignment: CDR1 SEHNR and CDR2 FQNEAQ (reference sequence). This chain's CDR3 is CASSLLAGQAKAFF. DNA of the CDR3: TGTGCCAGCAGCTTATTGGCTGGACAGGCCAAAGCTTTCTTT.

This chain joins TRBV5-4 and TRBJ2-2; 10 bases agree with TRBD2. V trimming: 0 bases; J trimming: 6 bases; junction bases outside the gene matches: 5. CDR1 and CDR2 from the germline V gene are SGHNT and YYREEE (reference sequence). This CDR3 region has 16 residues. The CDR3 sequence is CASSLALAGVAGELFF. CDR3 nucleotides: TGTGCCAGCAGCTTGGCCCTAGCGGGAGTAGCCGGGGAGCTGTTTTTT. Complete variable domain (other parts from reference TRBV5-4 and TRBJ2-2): ETGVTQSPTHLIKTRGQQVTLRCSSQSGHNTVSWYQQALGQGPQFIFQYYREEENGRGNFPPRFSGLQFPNYSSELNVNALELDDSALYLCASSLALAGVAGELFFGEGSRLTVL.

V and J are TRBV23-1 and TRBJ2-5; no definite D call. TRBV23-1 is sorted into the ORF group, with uncertain function. Trimming pared 0 bases from V and 2 bases from J, leaving 13 bases between. The CDR3 contains 16 residues. Written as DNA, the CDR3 is TGCGCCAGCAGTCAATCCAGGCAGGCCACACAAGAGACCCAGTACTTC. It translates to CASSQSRQATQETQYF.

The gene calls are TRBV3-1 (or the pseudogene TRBV3-2) and TRBJ2-1; 13 bases line up with TRBD2. The CDR3 consists of 15 residues. Germline values: CDR1 LGHDT, CDR2 YNNKEL (reference sequence). V lost 3 bases to trimming and J lost 8 bases; unmatched junction nucleotides: 4. The DNA for the CDR3 is TGTGCCAGCAGCCAGGGACTAGCGGGGCGCTATGAGCAGTTCTTC. Encoded protein: CASSQGLAGRYEQFF.

The genes are TRBV5-1 and TRBJ1-1; 10 bases map to TRBD1. The germline V gene encodes CDR1 SGHRS and CDR2 YFSETQ. The ends lost 0 bases at V and 6 bases at J; junction bases unmatched: 5. The CDR3 is 15 residues long. The CDR3 bases are TGCGCCAGCAGCTTGGGCCCGGGACAGGGGTCTGAAGCTTTCTTT. It encodes CASSLGPGQGSEAFF.

The chain combines TRBV24-1 with TRBJ1-2, with 7 bases lining up with TRBD1. The V gene end was trimmed by 6 bases and the J gene end by 9 bases; junction bases not matched to a gene: 18. Germline assignment: CDR1 KGHDR and CDR2 SFDVKD. The CDR3 loop spans 16 amino acids. CDR3 amino acids: CATSLPGTGQFDSYTF. The CDR3 coding sequence is TGTGCCACCAGTCTACCTGGGACGGGACAGTTTGATAGCTACACCTTC.

V and J are TRBV5-1 and TRBJ2-1, with 9 nucleotides matching TRBD2. The J segment lost 2 bases and the V segment lost 0 bases, leaving 3 bases of the junction unmatched. In germline, CDR1 is SGHRS, CDR2 YFSETQ. This CDR3 region has 16 residues. This chain's CDR3 is CASSLVAGGPYNEQFF. CDR3 DNA sequence: TGCGCCAGCAGCTTGGTGGCGGGAGGGCCCTACAATGAGCAGTTCTTC. The full variable domain, in which reference TRBV5-1 and TRBJ2-1 provide the parts outside the CDR3, is KAGVTQTPRYLIKTRGQQVTLSCSPISGHRSVSWYQQTPGQGLQFLFEYFSETQRNKGNFPGRFSGRQFSNSRSEMNVSTLELGDSALYLCASSLVAGGPYNEQFFGPGTRLTVL.

The chain combines TRBV5-4 with TRBJ1-1; 9 positions match TRBD1. With 4 bases clipped from V and 1 base from J, the junction kept 11 bases outside the gene matches. Germline V gene sequence: CDR1 SGHNT, CDR2 YYREEE (reference sequence). This CDR3 is 17 amino acids long. CDR3 amino acids: CASSRPGQGQENTEAFF. DNA for the CDR3: TGTGCCAGCAGCCGACCGGGACAGGGCCAAGAGAACACTGAAGCTTTCTTT.

Within the sample, this clone is medium-sized. V usage is TRBV7-9 and J usage is TRBJ2-7; tentative D call: TRBD2 (5 bases). The V end was cut by 1 base, the J end by 2 bases, with 15 bases between. The CDR3 is 16 residues long. Germline CDR1 and CDR2: SEHNR and FQNEAQ (reference sequence). CDR3 sequence (DNA): TGTGCCAGCAGCTTAGAAATGTCGGCTAGCCCCTACGAGCAGTACTTC. As protein: CASSLEMSASPYEQYF.

This clone has only a few counts. This chain connects TRBV7-2 to TRBJ2-1; 9 nucleotides line up with TRBD1. The CDR3 has 19 residues. Trimming cost V 3 bases and J 0 bases; bases outside gene matches: 12. Germline V gene data show CDR1 as SGHTA and CDR2 as FQGNSA. The CDR3 loop reads CASSLGDRETFYSYNEQFF. The CDR3 DNA follows: TGTGCCAGCAGCTTGGGGGACAGGGAAACCTTTTACTCCTACAATGAGCAGTTCTTC.

The chain links TRBV3-1 (or the pseudogene TRBV3-2) to TRBJ2-3; 7 bases are shared with TRBD2. The CDR3 runs to 17 residues. V shed 2 bases and J 3 bases; nucleotides not matched to a gene: 11. Germline loops: CDR1 LGHDT, CDR2 YNNKEL (reference sequence). The CDR3 bases are TGTGCCAGCAGCCAACGGGCCCGCGGGGGTGGGACAGATACGCAGTATTTT. Translating gives CASSQRARGGGTDTQYF.

The V call is TRBV6-2 or TRBV6-3, the J call TRBJ1-2; 9 positions match TRBD1. The CDR3 sequence is 15 residues long. CDR1 MNHEY and CDR2 SVGEGT come from the germline V gene. V was clipped by 5 bases and J by 8 bases; unmatched bases: 12. DNA of the CDR3: TGTGCCAGCAGTATCCCGGGACAGGGATTGGGAGGCTACACCTTC. Its translation is CASSIPGQGLGGYTF.

The J gene is TRBJ1-1, the V gene TRBV14; no clear D gene. The germline V and J ends were trimmed by 4 bases and 5 bases, with 11 bases remaining between them. The germline V gene has CDR1 SGHDN and CDR2 FVKESK. The CDR3 runs 13 residues. CDR3 DNA: TGTGCCAGCAGCCGTGCCGGGAGGACTGAAGCTTTCTTT. This codes for CASSRAGRTEAFF.

With regard to this clone: Other DNA sequences from this sample encode an identical CDR3 as well. The chain recombines TRBV5-1 with TRBJ1-1; 10 bases match TRBD1. The CDR3 loop spans 14 amino acids. V was pared by 3 bases and J by 5 bases, with 4 bases of the junction left unmatched. Germline values: CDR1 SGHRS, CDR2 YFSETQ. As DNA, the CDR3 is TGCGCCAGCAGCTCCGGGACAGGGGATACTGAAGCTTTCTTT. Translated, it gives CASSSGTGDTEAFF. Combining the CDR3 with reference TRBV5-1 and TRBJ1-1 gives the whole variable domain KAGVTQTPRYLIKTRGQQVTLSCSPISGHRSVSWYQQTPGQGLQFLFEYFSETQRNKGNFPGRFSGRQFSNSRSEMNVSTLELGDSALYLCASSSGTGDTEAFFGQGTRLTVV.

The chain joins TRBV19 to TRBJ1-1, with D possibly TRBD1 on 6 matching bases. Trimming removed 7 bases from V and 6 bases from J, with 18 bases in between. The CDR3 contains 14 residues. CDR1 LNHDA and CDR2 SQIVND come from the germline V gene (reference sequence). Here the CDR3 reads CASKTDSRISEAFF. The CDR3 DNA reads TGTGCCAGTAAGACGGACAGCAGGATCTCTGAAGCTTTCTTT.

The rearrangement links TRBV5-4 to TRBJ1-2, with TRBD1 matching over 9 bases. Trimming removed 9 bases from V and 7 bases from J; junction bases left unmatched: 13. Per germline, CDR1 SGHNT and CDR2 YYREEE (reference sequence). The CDR3 spans 14 residues. The CDR3 nucleotides read TGTGCCATCACCCCTGGGGACAGGGATGTTGGCTACACCTTC. Its protein product is CAITPGDRDVGYTF.

J is TRBJ2-7 and V is TRBV5-4, with 9 bases matching TRBD2. Per the germline V gene, CDR1 is SGHNT and CDR2 is YYREEE (reference sequence). Losses at the gene ends were 3 bases for V and 5 bases for J; bases not matched to a gene: 9. This CDR3 comprises 15 residues. Written as DNA, the CDR3 is TGTGCCAGCAGCTCCCTGGGACTAGCCGCCCACGAGCAGTACTTC. It is translated as CASSSLGLAAHEQYF.

This rearrangement joins TRBV28 to TRBJ1-6; TRBD1 matches 7 bases. This CDR3 comprises 17 residues. Germline loops: CDR1 MDHEN, CDR2 SYDVKM. V was pared by 6 bases and J by 4 bases, with 12 bases of the junction left unmatched. The DNA of the CDR3 is TGTGCCAGCAGCTTGCCCCTCACGACAGGGTATAATTCACCCCTCCACTTT. Translation: CASSLPLTTGYNSPLHF. Using reference TRBV28 and TRBJ1-6 for the parts outside the CDR3, the full variable domain is DVKVTQSSRYLVKRTGEKVFLECVQDMDHENMFWYRQDPGLGLRLIYFSYDVKMKEKGDIPEGYSVSREKKERFSLILESASTNQTSMYLCASSLPLTTGYNSPLHFGNGTRLTVT.

In the case of this clone: Other DNA sequences within the sample encode an identical CDR3. The V and J genes are TRBV3-1 (or the pseudogene TRBV3-2) and TRBJ2-1; possible D gene TRBD2, 6 bases. The CDR3 is 14 amino acids. The germline V and J ends were trimmed by 3 bases and 9 bases, with 15 bases remaining between them. The germline V gene encodes CDR1 LGHDT and CDR2 YNNKEL (reference sequence). CDR3 bases: TGTGCCAGCAGCCAGGTGGCCGGGAGAGGTGAGCAGTTCTTC. Protein: CASSQVAGRGEQFF.

The V and J genes are TRBV6-5 and TRBJ2-1; 8 positions match TRBD1. Unmatched junction bases numbered 2, after V lost 2 bases and J lost 2 bases. Germline V gene lookup returns CDR1 MNHEY and CDR2 SVGAGI. The CDR3 runs to 15 residues. The DNA of the CDR3 is TGTGCCAGCAGTTACGTACAGGGGGCCTACAATGAGCAGTTCTTC. It yields the protein CASSYVQGAYNEQFF.

This clone was seen repeatedly, ten times or more. The J gene is TRBJ2-7, the V gene TRBV6-2 or TRBV6-3, with 10 bases lining up with TRBD2. From germline, CDR1 is MNHEY and CDR2 SVGEGT. The CDR3 contains 16 residues. The junction had 10 bases not matched to a gene; V was cut back by 2 bases and J by 6 bases. CDR3 residues: CASSYQGPSGSSEQYF. In nucleotides, the CDR3 is TGTGCCAGCAGTTACCAAGGACCTAGCGGGAGTAGCGAGCAGTACTTC.

This clone appeared a few times. The V call is TRBV30, the J call TRBJ1-1; D not resolved. Germline V gene data show CDR1 as GTSNPN and CDR2 as SVGIG (reference sequence). The CDR3 is 15 residues long. Between the trimmed V and J ends, which lost 2 bases and 1 base, there was a span of 14 bases. The CDR3 bases are TGTGCCTGGAGTAGAGGAGGCAGACAGAACACTGAAGCTTTCTTT. Amino acid sequence: CAWSRGGRQNTEAFF. Full variable domain (remainder filled in from reference TRBV30 and TRBJ1-1): SQTIHQWPATLVQPVGSPLSLECTVEGTSNPNLYWYRQAAGRGLQLLFYSVGIGQISSEVPQNLSASRPQDRQFILSSKKLLLSDSGFYLCAWSRGGRQNTEAFFGQGTRLTVV.

This chain uses TRBV6-6 with TRBJ2-1, with 11 nucleotides matching TRBD1. J gave up 8 bases and V 5 bases, and 11 bases lay outside the gene matches. Germline V CDR1 and CDR2: MNHNY, SVGAGI (reference sequence). This CDR3 has 16 residues. This CDR3 is CASSRAGTGGFYEQFF. CDR3 bases: TGTGCCAGCAGTCGCGCCGGGACAGGGGGTTTCTATGAGCAGTTCTTC.

The chain joins TRBV19 to TRBJ1-2; tentative D call: TRBD1 (5 bases). Germline V gene sequence: CDR1 LNHDA, CDR2 SQIVND (reference sequence). V was pared by 5 bases and J by 1 base, with 14 bases between. The CDR3 extends over 15 amino acids. The CDR3, as DNA: TGTGCCAGTAGTGAAATTGGACAACTTAACTATGGCTACACCTTC. Translation: CASSEIGQLNYGYTF.

The chain is built from TRBV10-3 and TRBJ1-2, with TRBD1 matching over 11 bases. The CDR3 runs 16 residues. Germline V gives CDR1 ENHRY, CDR2 SYGVKD. The ends lost 7 bases at V and 6 bases at J; junction bases unmatched: 13. The CDR3 DNA is TGTGCCATCAACCCAGGACAGGGGGCAAGCAGTAATGGCTACACCTTC. Translation gives CAINPGQGASSNGYTF.